The sequence of this T cell receptor (beta chain) was determined in a study of tumor-infiltrating lymphocytes in localized non-small cell lung cancer. Assay: immunoSEQ multiplex PCR; the TCRdb copy retains only in-frame clones and omits some. The sample has about 14,000 clones, 74% seen once. Broader study findings: No T-cell fraction difference was seen between IM1 and IM2 tumors. Technical variation could not be separated from intratumor heterogeneity here. Only some patients had TCR sequencing, depending on available tissue. Tumors had more T cell infiltration than uninvolved lung, per TCRbeta sequencing and CD3 counts.

Between the trimmed V and J ends, which lost 3 bases and 2 bases, there was a span of 5 bases. Germline V gene lookup returns CDR1 SGHNT and CDR2 YYREEE (reference sequence). The CDR3 totals 12 residues. This clone was seen more than once but under ten times. What it recognizes is unknown. The chain recombines TRBV5-4 with TRBJ1-2, with D unclear. The TCR was taken from a human donor with non-small cell lung cancer. Sequencing was carried out using uninvolved lung tissue not adjacent to the tumor. The CDR3 DNA sequence: TGTGCCAGCAGCTCGGACAACTATGGCTACACCTTC. The encoded protein is CASSSDNYGYTF. The full variable domain, completed using reference TRBV5-4 and TRBJ1-2, is ETGVTQSPTHLIKTRGQQVTLRCSSQSGHNTVSWYQQALGQGPQFIFQYYREEENGRGNFPPRFSGLQFPNYSSELNVNALELDDSALYLCASSSDNYGYTFGSGTRLTVV.